Here is one T cell receptor (beta chain) with its context. In the original analysis: From reference gene primer amplification, estimates of nucleated cell counts were derived. Libraries were prepared by immunoSEQ multiplex PCR; TCRdb keeps only in-frame clonotypes and omits some of them. The D gene and trimming were derived from the DNA, and the V and J assignments and clone size from that table. The sample carries approximately 290,000 clones, roughly nine tenths recorded once. The source of the sample is a study of blood T cell repertoires in COVID-19. The specimen was peripheral blood. This TCR came from a woman aged 25 to 39 with COVID-19, enrolled during active disease.

The CDR3 region is CASSLSSTDTQYF. The DNA of the CDR3 is TGTGCCAGTAGTTTGTCTAGCACAGATACGCAGTATTTT. The chain combines TRBV19 with TRBJ2-3; D is uncertain. The CDR3 has 13 amino acids. The germline V gene has CDR1 LNHDA and CDR2 SQIVND (reference sequence). V gave up 5 bases and J gave up 0 bases, with 6 bases separating them.